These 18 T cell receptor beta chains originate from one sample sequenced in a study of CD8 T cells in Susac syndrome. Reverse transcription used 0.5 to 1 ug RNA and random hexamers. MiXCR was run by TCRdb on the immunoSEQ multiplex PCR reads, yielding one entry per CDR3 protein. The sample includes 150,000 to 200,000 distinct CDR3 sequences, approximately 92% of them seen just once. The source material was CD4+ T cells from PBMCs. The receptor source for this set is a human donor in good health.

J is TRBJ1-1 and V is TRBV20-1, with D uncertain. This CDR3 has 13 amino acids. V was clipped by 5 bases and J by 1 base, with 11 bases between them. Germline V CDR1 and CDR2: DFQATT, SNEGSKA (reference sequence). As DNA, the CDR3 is TGCAGTGCTCGCTGGCCTGCGAACACTGAAGCTTTCTTT. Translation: CSARWPANTEAFF.

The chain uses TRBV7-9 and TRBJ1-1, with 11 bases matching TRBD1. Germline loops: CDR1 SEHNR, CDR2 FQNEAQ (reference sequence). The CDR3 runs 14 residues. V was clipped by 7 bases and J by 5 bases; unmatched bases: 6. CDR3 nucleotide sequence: TGTGCCAGCACCCACGGGACAGGGGGGACTGAAGCTTTCTTT. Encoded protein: CASTHGTGGTEAFF. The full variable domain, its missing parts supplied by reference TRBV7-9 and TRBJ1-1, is DTGVSQNPRHKITKRGQNVTFRCDPISEHNRLYWYRQTLGQGPEFLTYFQNEAQLEKSRLLSDRFSAERPKGSFSTLEIQRTEQGDSAMYLCASTHGTGGTEAFFGQGTRLTVV.

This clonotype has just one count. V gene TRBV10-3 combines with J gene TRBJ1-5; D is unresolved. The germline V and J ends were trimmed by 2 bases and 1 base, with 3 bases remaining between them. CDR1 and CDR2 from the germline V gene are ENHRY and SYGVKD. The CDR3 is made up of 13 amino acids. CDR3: CAISEGSNQPQHF. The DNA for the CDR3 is TGTGCCATCAGTGAGGGGAGCAATCAGCCCCAGCATTTT.

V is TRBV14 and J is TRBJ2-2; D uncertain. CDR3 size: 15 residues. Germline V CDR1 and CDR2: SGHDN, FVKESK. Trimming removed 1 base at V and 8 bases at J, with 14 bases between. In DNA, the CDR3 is TGTGCCAGCAGCCAAGTCTTGGTTCCCTGGGGGGAGCTGTTTTTT. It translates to CASSQVLVPWGELFF. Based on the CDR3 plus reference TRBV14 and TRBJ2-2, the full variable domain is EAGVTQFPSHSVIEKGQTVTLRCDPISGHDNLYWYRRVMGKEIKFLLHFVKESKQDESGMPNNRFLAERTGGTYSTLKVQPAELEDSGVYFCASSQVLVPWGELFFGEGSRLTVL.

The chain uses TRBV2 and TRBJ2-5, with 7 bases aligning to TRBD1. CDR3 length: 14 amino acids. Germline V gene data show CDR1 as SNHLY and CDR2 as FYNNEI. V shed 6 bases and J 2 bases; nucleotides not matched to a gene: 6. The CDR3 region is CASSGTEYQETQYF. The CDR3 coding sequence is TGTGCCAGCAGCGGGACAGAGTATCAAGAGACCCAGTACTTC.

CDR3 loop: CASSQADGFEAFF. DNA of the CDR3: TGTGCCAGCAGCCAGGCGGACGGATTTGAAGCTTTCTTT. The rearrangement links TRBV3-1 to TRBJ1-1; D is uncertain. The CDR3 totals 13 residues. The V end lost 3 bases, the J end lost 7 bases, and 12 bases lay between the germline ends. Germline CDR1 is LGHDT and CDR2 is YNNKEL (reference sequence).

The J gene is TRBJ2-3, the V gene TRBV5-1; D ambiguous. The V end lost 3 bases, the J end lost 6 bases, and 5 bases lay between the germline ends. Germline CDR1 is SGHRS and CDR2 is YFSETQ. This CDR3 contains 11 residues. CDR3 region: CASSSADTQYF. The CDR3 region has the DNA TGCGCCAGCAGCTCTGCCGATACGCAGTATTTT.

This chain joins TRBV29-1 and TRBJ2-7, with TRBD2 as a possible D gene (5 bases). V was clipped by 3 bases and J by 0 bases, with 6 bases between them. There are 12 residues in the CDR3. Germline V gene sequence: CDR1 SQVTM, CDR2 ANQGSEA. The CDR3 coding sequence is TGCAGCGTTGAGGGGAGCTCCTACGAGCAGTACTTC. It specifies CSVEGSSYEQYF.

The CDR3 loop is CASSPTGTANTEAFF. CDR3 in DNA: TGTGCCAGCAGTCCCACCGGGACAGCCAACACTGAAGCTTTCTTT. The rearrangement joins TRBV12-3 or TRBV12-4 to TRBJ1-1; 7 positions agree with TRBD1. The CDR3 is made up of 15 amino acids. With 5 bases clipped from V and 2 bases from J, the junction kept 8 bases outside the gene matches.

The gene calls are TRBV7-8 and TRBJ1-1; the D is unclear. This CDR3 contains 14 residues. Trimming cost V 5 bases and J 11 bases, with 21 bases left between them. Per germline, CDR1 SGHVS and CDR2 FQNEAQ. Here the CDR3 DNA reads TGTGCCAGCAGCCCCCCAGTCGGGCAGGCTGGCGCTTTCTTT. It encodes CASSPPVGQAGAFF.

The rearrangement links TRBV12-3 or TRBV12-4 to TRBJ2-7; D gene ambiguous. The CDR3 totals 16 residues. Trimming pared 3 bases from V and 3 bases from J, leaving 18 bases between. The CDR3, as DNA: TGTGCCAGCAGTTTGTGGCCCGGTGTGAGGCGCTACGAGCAGTACTTC. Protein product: CASSLWPGVRRYEQYF.

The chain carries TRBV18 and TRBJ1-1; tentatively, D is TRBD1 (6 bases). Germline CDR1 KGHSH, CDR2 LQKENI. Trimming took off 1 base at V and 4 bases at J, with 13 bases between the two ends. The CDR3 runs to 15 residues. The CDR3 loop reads CASSPRTTDSTEAFF. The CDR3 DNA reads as TGTGCCAGCTCACCACGGACGACGGACAGCACTGAAGCTTTCTTT.

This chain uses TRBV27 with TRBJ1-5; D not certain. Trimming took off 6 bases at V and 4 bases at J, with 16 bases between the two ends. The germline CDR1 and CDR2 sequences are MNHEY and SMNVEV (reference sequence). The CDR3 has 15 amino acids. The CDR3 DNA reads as TGTGCCAGCAGCAATGACTGGGAGTCAAATCAGCCCCAGCATTTT. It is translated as CASSNDWESNQPQHF.

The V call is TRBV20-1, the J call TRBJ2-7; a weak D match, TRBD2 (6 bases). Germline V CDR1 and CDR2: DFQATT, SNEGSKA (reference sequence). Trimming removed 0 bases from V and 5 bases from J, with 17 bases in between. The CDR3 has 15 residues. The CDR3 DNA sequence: TGCAGTGCTAGAGATCCCCGTGAGGAGGGTGACGAGCAGTACTTC. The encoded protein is CSARDPREEGDEQYF.

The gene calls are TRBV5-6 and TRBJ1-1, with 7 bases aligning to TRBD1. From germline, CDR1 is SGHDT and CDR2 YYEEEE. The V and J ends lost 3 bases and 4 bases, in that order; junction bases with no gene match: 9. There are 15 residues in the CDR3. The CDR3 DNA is TGTGCCAGCAGCTACCCCGGGACAGTGAGCACTGAAGCTTTCTTT. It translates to CASSYPGTVSTEAFF. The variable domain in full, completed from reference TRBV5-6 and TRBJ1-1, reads DAGVTQSPTHLIKTRGQQVTLRCSPKSGHDTVSWYQQALGQGPQFIFQYYEEEERQRGNFPDRFSGHQFPNYSSELNVNALLLGDSALYLCASSYPGTVSTEAFFGQGTRLTVV.

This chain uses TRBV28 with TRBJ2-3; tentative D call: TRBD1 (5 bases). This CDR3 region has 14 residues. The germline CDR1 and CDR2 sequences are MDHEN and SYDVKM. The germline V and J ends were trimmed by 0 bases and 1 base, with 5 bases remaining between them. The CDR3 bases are TGTGCCAGCAGTTTATGGGGGCGCACAGATACGCAGTATTTT. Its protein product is CASSLWGRTDTQYF.

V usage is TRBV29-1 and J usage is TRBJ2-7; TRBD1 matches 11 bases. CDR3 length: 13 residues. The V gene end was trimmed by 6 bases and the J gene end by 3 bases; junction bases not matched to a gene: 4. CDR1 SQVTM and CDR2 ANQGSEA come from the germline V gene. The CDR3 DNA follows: TGCAGCGTGGGGGGGACAGGGGGCTACGAGCAGTACTTC. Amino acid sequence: CSVGGTGGYEQYF.

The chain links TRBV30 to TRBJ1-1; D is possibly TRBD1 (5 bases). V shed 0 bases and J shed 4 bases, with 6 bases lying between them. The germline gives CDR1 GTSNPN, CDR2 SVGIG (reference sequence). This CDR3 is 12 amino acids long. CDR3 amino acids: CAWSVGGTEAFF. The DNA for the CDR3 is TGTGCCTGGAGTGTGGGGGGCACTGAAGCTTTCTTT.